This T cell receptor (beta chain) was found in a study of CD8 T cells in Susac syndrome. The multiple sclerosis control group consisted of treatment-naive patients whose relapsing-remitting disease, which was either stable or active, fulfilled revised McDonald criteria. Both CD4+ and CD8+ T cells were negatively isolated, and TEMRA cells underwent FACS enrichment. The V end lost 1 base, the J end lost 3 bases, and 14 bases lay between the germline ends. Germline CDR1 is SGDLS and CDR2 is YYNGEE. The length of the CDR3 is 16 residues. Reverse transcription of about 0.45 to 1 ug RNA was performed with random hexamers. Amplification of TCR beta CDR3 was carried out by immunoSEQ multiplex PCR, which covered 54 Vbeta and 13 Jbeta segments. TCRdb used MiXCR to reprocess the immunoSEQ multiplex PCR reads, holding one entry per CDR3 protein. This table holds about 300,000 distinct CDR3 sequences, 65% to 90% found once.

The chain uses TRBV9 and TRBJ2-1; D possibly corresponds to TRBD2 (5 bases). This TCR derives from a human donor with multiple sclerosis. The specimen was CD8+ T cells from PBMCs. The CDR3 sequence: CASSVYLATLYNEQFF. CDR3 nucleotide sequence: TGTGCCAGCAGCGTATACCTAGCTACCCTCTACAATGAGCAGTTCTTC.